Reported below is one T cell receptor beta chain. Antigen unknown. Other DNA sequences in the same sample also yield this CDR3. 60 Vbeta and 13 Jbeta primers were used in PCR. Here immunoSEQ multiplex PCR was the method, and the copy in TCRdb shows in-frame clones only, minus some. The sample has roughly 190,000 clones, approximately 80% seen once. The data were taken from a study of cytomegalovirus exposure and HLA in healthy donors. V was clipped by 6 bases and J by 0 bases, with 11 bases between them. Germline assignment: CDR1 SGHRS and CDR2 YFSETQ. This CDR3 comprises 14 residues. Findings and limits, study-wide: Several of the most significant clusters appeared linked to common viral pathogens, based on a later analysis. Analyzed later, most CMV-associated TCR beta chains appeared HLA-restricted. The study had only CMV serostatus as immune exposure information. Among TCR beta chains of equal frequency, HLA-associated ones were more clonally expanded in a later analysis.

The specimen was PBMCs. The sequence derives from a man between 35 and 55 years old in good health and CMV-seropositive. The rearrangement joins TRBV5-1 to TRBJ2-3; TRBD2 is a possible D gene (5 bases). Here the CDR3 DNA reads TGCGCCAGCACCCTGGACTCTAGCACAGATACGCAGTATTTT. It yields the protein CASTLDSSTDTQYF.